The source of this T cell receptor beta chain is a study of T cells in severe cutaneous drug reactions (dated by TCRdb to the late 2010s). Describing the broader study: Recruitment took place between about 2010 and 2018, drawing patients from Taiwan, Thailand and a European registry network. Bulk TCR sequencing was combined with single-cell sequencing, quantitative PCR validation, functional assays and transgenic mouse experiments. Only patients with a probable or definite SJS/TEN or DRESS diagnosis by RegiSCAR criteria were enrolled. The libraries were made with iRepertoire multiplex PCR, and the authors referred to a comparison in which iRepertoire and 5' RACE methods, with or without UMI, captured abundant clonotypes to a similar degree. Blister fluids/cells, PBMC and other biological samples were taken from patients in the acute stage or the recovery stage. The culprit drug was assigned using the Naranjo algorithm and the ALDEN drug causality algorithm.

The full study reports these points: The authors stated that further study is still needed to find out whether the public TCR applies more generally to SJS/TEN caused by other drugs. CBZ-SJS/TEN patients showed strongly increased TRBV12-4 usage, with averages of 30% to 35% in blister cells and 4% to 5.5% in PBMC. A public TCRbeta CDR3 was found in all seven CBZ-SJS/TEN blister samples (mean roughly 14%) but was undetectable or scarce in tolerant-control and healthy-donor PBMC.

CDR1 DFQATT and CDR2 SNEGSKA are derived from the germline V gene (reference sequence). The CDR3 spans 17 residues, from the cysteine through the phenylalanine. The DNA is not on file. A remark on this clonotype: Its specific antigen is unknown.

For both bulk and single-cell sequencing, libraries were prepared with the iRepertoire multiplex PCR system using TCR subtype-specific primers. Bulk TCR beta libraries were generated by multiplex PCR with primers targeting V, D and J gene regions. Bulk TCR library preparation used roughly 85-550 ng of RNA per sample as input. An Illumina MiSeq was used to sequence the bulk TCR beta amplicons. Under the source paper's analysis protocol: Sample misassignments and low-quality sequencing reads were filtered out during quality control steps. CDR3 was defined as the amino acids lying between the Y[YFLI]C motif of the V-gene and the [FW]GXGT motif of the J-segment. CDR3 clonotypes and TRBV and TRBJ gene assignments were based on the IMGT database. TRBV expression in each sample was normalized to the mean expression of the same gene in PBMC from more than 35 healthy donors. The reads, reprocessed by TCRdb, yield one row per CDR3 protein sequence and no DNA. It is TCRdb's table, rather than the study itself, that gives the V and J calls and clone size. The sample table holds tens of thousands of distinct CDR3 sequences. The ten most abundant clones make up just under 7.5% of the sample.

Sequencing was performed on donors who were patients with carbamazepine-induced Stevens-Johnson syndrome or toxic epidermal necrolysis (CBZ-SJS/TEN). Peripheral blood repertoires came from CBZ-SJS/TEN patients of Han Chinese (five) and European (six) origin. Patients with drug-induced severe cutaneous adverse reactions had T cell receptor repertoires profiled by next-generation sequencing to look for drug-specific clonotypes. RNA was isolated from either blister cells of skin lesions or peripheral blood mononuclear cells. Recombination connected TRBV20-1 to TRBJ2-7; there is no DNA to check the TCRdb D call of TRBD2. Sequenced input: PBMCs. The receptor's source is a human donor with toxic epidermal necrolysis, a severe cutaneous drug reaction. The CDR3 protein: CSARGRGSGSHTYEQYF.